A selection of T cell receptor beta chains follows, all from one sample in a study of OX40 agonist ivuxolimab in advanced cancers. This table comes from immunoSEQ multiplex PCR, and its TCRdb copy is limited to in-frame clones, with some not included. This table has about 56,000 clones, about 80% appearing once. The sequencing used CD4+ or CD8+ T cells sorted from blood, collected in a trial of the OX40 agonist ivuxolimab. The source is an adult with an advanced solid tumor such as melanoma, head and neck, liver or kidney cancer. Each CDR3 is given with its conserved first and last residue. Each record gives: J gene, D gene, V gene, clone size, CDR3 protein, CDR3 DNA. D genes are given only for firm matches. Where a row states a size, it is once, few, many or the class of an expanded clone; other rows omit it.

TRBJ2-1,TRBD2,TRBV6-5,-,CASRPSGGFYNEQFF,TGTGCCAGCAGGCCCTCGGGGGGATTCTACAATGAGCAGTTCTTC
TRBJ1-2,-,TRBV7-2,-,CASSAGPVVNGYTF,TGTGCCAGCAGCGCCGGACCCGTAGTAAATGGCTACACCTTC
TRBJ1-4,TRBD1,TRBV28,-,CASNSGTGGWFRVGKLFF,TGTGCCAGCAACTCAGGGACAGGGGGCTGGTTTCGGGTGGGAAAACTGTTTTTT
TRBJ2-5,-,TRBV28,-,CATARGEGTQYF,TGTGCCACCGCAAGGGGGGAGGGGACCCAGTACTTC
TRBJ1-4,-,TRBV2,once,CASSEGALPTNEKLFF,TGTGCCAGCAGTGAAGGAGCACTACCAACTAATGAAAAACTGTTTTTT
TRBJ1-5,-,TRBV6-9,-,CASSYGGLNQPQHF,TGTGCCAGCAGTTACGGGGGCCTCAATCAGCCCCAGCATTTT
TRBJ1-2,TRBD1,TRBV7-2,-,CASSLDLSSAGGYGYTF,TGTGCCAGCAGCTTAGATCTATCCTCGGCAGGGGGCTATGGCTACACCTTC
TRBJ1-4,-,TRBV2,-,CASSAREEKLFF,TGTGCCAGCAGTGCGAGAGAGGAAAAACTGTTTTTT
TRBJ1-2,TRBD1,TRBV5-1,few,CASSSQGQGASGYTF,TGCGCCAGCAGCTCTCAAGGACAGGGGGCAAGTGGCTACACCTTC
TRBJ2-5,TRBD1,TRBV5-1,-,CASSLGTGGQETQYF,TGCGCCAGCAGTCTGGGGACAGGCGGGCAAGAGACCCAGTACTTC
TRBJ1-2,-,TRBV6-1,-,CASSEAGDYGYTF,TGTGCCAGCAGTGAAGCCGGAGACTATGGCTACACCTTC
TRBJ1-1,-,TRBV7-9,-,CASSLGRPGTEAFF,TGTGCCAGCAGCTTAGGGAGACCTGGAACTGAAGCTTTCTTT
TRBJ2-3,TRBD1,TRBV6-6,-,CASSYQTGELDTQYF,TGTGCCAGCAGTTACCAGACAGGGGAGTTGGATACGCAGTATTTT
TRBJ1-2,-,TRBV5-1,-,CASSLDSTLGYGYTF,TGCGCCAGCAGCCTTGACAGTACTCTTGGCTATGGCTACACCTTC
TRBJ2-5,TRBD2,TRBV6-1,-,CASYKAGVSETQYF,TGTGCCAGCTATAAAGCGGGAGTGTCAGAGACCCAGTACTTC
TRBJ1-1,-,TRBV11-2,-,CASRSQGRMNTEAFF,TGTGCCAGCAGATCTCAAGGCCGTATGAACACTGAAGCTTTCTTT
TRBJ1-3,-,TRBV5-1,-,CASILLVASGNTIYF,TGCGCCAGCATCTTATTGGTAGCCTCTGGAAACACCATATATTTT
TRBJ1-5,TRBD1,TRBV28,-,CASSSPGQGRGEPQHF,TGTGCCAGCAGCTCTCCGGGACAGGGGCGGGGGGAGCCCCAGCATTTT
TRBJ2-3,-,TRBV18,-,CASSPPLGSNTQYF,TGTGCCAGCTCACCACCGCTAGGATCGAATACGCAGTATTTT
TRBJ2-1,-,TRBV11-2,-,CASTRGGIYNEQFF,TGTGCCAGCACCCGAGGAGGCATTTACAATGAGCAGTTCTTC
TRBJ2-7,TRBD1,TRBV4-1,-,CASSQRDRDEQYF,TGCGCCAGCAGCCAACGGGACAGGGACGAGCAGTACTTC
TRBJ2-7,TRBD2,TRBV2,-,CASRGLAGTYEQYF,TGTGCCAGCAGGGGACTAGCGGGGACCTACGAGCAGTACTTC
TRBJ2-2,TRBD1,TRBV6-5,-,CAGGSGGNTGELFF,TGTGCCGGCGGTTCAGGGGGCAACACCGGGGAGCTGTTTTTT
TRBJ2-1,TRBD2,TRBV11-2,-,CASSLGTSATSYNEQFF,TGTGCCAGCAGCTTAGGGACTAGCGCGACCTCCTACAATGAGCAGTTCTTC
TRBJ1-2,-,TRBV18,-,CASYPGHANYGYTF,TGTGCCAGCTACCCGGGACACGCTAACTATGGCTACACCTTC
TRBJ1-6,-,TRBV7-2,-,CASSLAGGGRGSYNSPLHF,TGTGCCAGCAGCTTAGCGGGCGGAGGGCGGGGCTCCTATAATTCACCCCTCCACTTT
TRBJ2-1,TRBD1,TRBV2,-,CASSVQGYEQFF,TGTGCCAGCAGTGTACAGGGGTATGAGCAGTTCTTC
TRBJ1-2,TRBD1,TRBV5-1,-,CASSLAVRQGVDGYTF,TGCGCCAGCAGCTTGGCGGTTAGACAGGGGGTGGATGGCTACACCTTC
TRBJ2-7,-,TRBV6-1,-,CASRPQDPPYEQYF,TGTGCCAGCAGACCCCAGGATCCCCCCTACGAGCAGTACTTC
TRBJ2-3,-,TRBV5-6,-,CASSPIGADTQYF,TGTGCCAGCAGCCCGATCGGCGCAGATACGCAGTATTTT
TRBJ1-5,-,TRBV2,-,CASSEGNPYQPQHF,TGTGCCAGCAGTGAGGGAAATCCTTATCAGCCCCAGCATTTT
TRBJ1-2,TRBD1,TRBV5-8,-,CASSPTPTGNYGYTF,TGTGCCAGCAGCCCGACGCCGACAGGGAACTATGGCTACACCTTC
TRBJ1-1,-,TRBV19,few,CASSYPVGTEAFF,TGTGCCAGTAGTTATCCGGTAGGCACTGAAGCTTTCTTT
TRBJ1-6,TRBD1,TRBV7-6,once,CASSPGTVGNSPLHF,TGTGCCAGCAGCCCCGGGACAGTAGGAAATTCACCCCTCCACTTT
TRBJ1-2,TRBD1,TRBV28,-,CASSFLWDSQNYGYTF,TGTGCCAGCAGTTTCCTGTGGGACAGTCAAAACTATGGCTACACCTTC
TRBJ2-2,-,TRBV7-2,-,CASSPVLANTGELFF,TGTGCCAGCAGCCCCGTGTTAGCGAACACCGGGGAGCTGTTTTTT
TRBJ2-1,TRBD1,TRBV9,-,CASSAPGQPYNEQFF,TGTGCCAGCAGCGCGCCGGGACAGCCATACAATGAGCAGTTCTTC
TRBJ2-2,-,TRBV5-1,-,CASSLAATSNTGELFF,TGCGCCAGCAGCTTGGCGGCCACTTCGAACACCGGGGAGCTGTTTTTT
TRBJ1-6,-,TRBV18,-,CASSPDTYSPLHF,TGTGCCAGCTCACCGGACACTTATTCACCCCTCCACTTT
TRBJ1-5,-,TRBV7-9,-,CASSFGGEGPNNQPQHF,TGTGCCAGCAGCTTCGGGGGAGAGGGTCCGAACAATCAGCCCCAGCATTTT
TRBJ1-5,TRBD1,TRBV27,few,CASSVAGDRADQPQHF,TGTGCCAGCAGTGTGGCCGGGGACAGGGCGGATCAGCCCCAGCATTTT
TRBJ1-2,TRBD1,TRBV6-6,-,CASSGSGQGGYGYTF,TGTGCCAGCAGTGGCTCCGGACAGGGAGGCTATGGCTACACCTTC
TRBJ1-2,-,TRBV7-9,-,CASSLSMAPDGYTF,TGTGCCAGCAGCTTATCGATGGCCCCCGATGGCTACACCTTC
TRBJ2-7,TRBD2,TRBV7-3,-,CASSLALAGGQQYF,TGTGCCAGCAGCTTAGCGCTAGCGGGAGGCCAGCAGTACTTC
TRBJ2-2,TRBD1,TRBV2,few,CASRSDRANTGELFF,TGTGCCAGCAGATCGGACAGGGCTAACACCGGGGAGCTGTTTTTT
TRBJ1-5,-,TRBV28,-,CASITSNQPQHF,TGTGCCAGCATCACCTCAAATCAGCCCCAGCATTTT
TRBJ2-2,-,TRBV19,-,CASMGRHTGELFF,TGTGCCAGTATGGGGAGGCACACCGGGGAGCTGTTTTTT
TRBJ1-1,-,TRBV29-1,-,CSVEDPTNTEAFF,TGCAGCGTTGAAGATCCGACGAACACTGAAGCTTTCTTT
TRBJ2-6,-,TRBV7-3,once,CASTQVLSGANVLTF,TGTGCCAGCACACAGGTTTTATCTGGGGCCAACGTCCTGACTTTC
TRBJ2-7,-,TRBV9,-,CASSVGVGVSYEQYF,TGTGCCAGCAGCGTAGGGGTAGGGGTGTCCTACGAGCAGTACTTC
TRBJ2-1,TRBD2,TRBV28,-,CASRSTKAGRRNEQFF,TGTGCCAGCAGATCTACAAAAGCGGGACGGCGCAATGAGCAGTTCTTC
TRBJ2-7,-,TRBV28,-,CASRNRVGYEQYF,TGTGCCAGCAGGAACAGGGTGGGGTACGAGCAGTACTTC
TRBJ2-1,-,TRBV11-3,-,CASSLDPRTPNEQFF,TGTGCCAGCAGCTTAGACCCCCGGACGCCAAATGAGCAGTTCTTC
TRBJ2-5,-,TRBV18,-,CASSPLRTLETQYF,TGTGCCAGCTCACCTTTAAGGACCTTAGAGACCCAGTACTTC
TRBJ1-6,-,TRBV5-5,-,CASSRPSSYNSPLHF,TGTGCCAGCAGCCGGCCCAGCTCCTATAATTCACCCCTCCACTTT
TRBJ2-3,-,TRBV11-3,-,CASSLGGIEDTQYF,TGTGCCAGCAGCTTAGGGGGGATCGAGGATACGCAGTATTTT
TRBJ2-3,-,TRBV7-3,-,CASSLTARGLSTDTQYF,TGTGCCAGCAGCTTAACGGCGCGGGGCTTGAGCACAGATACGCAGTATTTT
TRBJ1-5,-,TRBV27,-,CASRSPGGRQHF,TGTGCCAGCAGGTCCCCCGGGGGCAGGCAGCATTTT
TRBJ2-5,-,TRBV30,-,CACSRGGETQYF,TGTGCCTGCTCAAGGGGGGGGGAGACCCAGTACTTC